Listed here are 26 T cell receptor beta chains from one sample, sequenced in a study of CD8 T cells in ankylosing spondylitis. TCRdb recomputed calls from the 5' RACE reads with MiXCR, one row per CDR3 protein. The sample records approximately 100,000 distinct CDR3 sequences, 24% being singletons. The sequenced material came from synovial fluid, either unsorted or a sorted T cell fraction (not recorded which). Receptors originate from a male donor with ankylosing spondylitis.

This clonotype appeared a few times. This chain connects TRBV15 to TRBJ2-5; no clear D. Trimming cost V 0 bases and J 5 bases, with 13 bases left between them. The CDR3 sequence is 15 residues long. In germline, CDR1 is LNHNV, CDR2 YYDKDF (reference sequence). CDR3 bases: TGTGCCACCAGCAGAGATTTCTGGGCCGTCGAGACCCAGTACTTC. Amino acids: CATSRDFWAVETQYF.

This clonotype was counted at least ten times. V is TRBV29-1 and J is TRBJ2-1; 8 nucleotides agree with TRBD2. The V gene end was trimmed by 4 bases and the J gene end by 9 bases; junction bases not matched to a gene: 8. Germline lookup yields CDR1 SQVTM and CDR2 ANQGSEA. CDR3 length equals 13 residues. CDR3 protein: CSVALAGKGEQFF. The CDR3 bases are TGCAGCGTTGCTCTAGCGGGTAAGGGTGAGCAGTTCTTC.

This chain joins TRBV6-5 and TRBJ2-3; no firm D call. Germline V gene lookup returns CDR1 MNHEY and CDR2 SVGAGI. The length of the CDR3 is 14 residues. V lost 1 base to trimming and J lost 0 bases, with 5 bases between them. CDR3 sequence: CASSYYRSTDTQYF. The CDR3 region has the DNA TGTGCCAGCAGTTACTACAGAAGCACAGATACGCAGTATTTT.

With respect to this clonotype: A single base separates this from a much larger clone, so it may be a read error. The V and J genes are TRBV7-2 and TRBJ2-1; no firm D call. The CDR3 is made up of 14 amino acids. With 7 bases removed from V and 4 bases from J, the gap between germline ends came to 14 bases. The germline CDR1 and CDR2 sequences are SGHTA and FQGNSA. CDR3 nucleotide sequence: TGTGCCAGCACCTCGATTTCAGATTACAATGAGCAGTTCTTC. It is translated as CASTSISDYNEQFF.

The chain is built from TRBV18 and TRBJ1-1; perhaps TRBD1 as D (5 bases). This CDR3 has 17 amino acids. Trimming took off 3 bases at V and 3 bases at J, with 20 bases between the two ends. The germline CDR1 and CDR2 sequences are KGHSH and LQKENI. DNA for the CDR3: TGTGCCAGCTCACCCCCGTCTATTAGCGGGGGTGACACTGAAGCTTTCTTT. Amino acid sequence: CASSPPSISGGDTEAFF.

This chain joins TRBV4-1 and TRBJ2-7; maybe TRBD2 (6 bases). Germline V gene lookup returns CDR1 MGHRA and CDR2 YSYEKL. Trimming removed 0 bases at V and 0 bases at J, with 12 bases between. The CDR3 sequence is 16 residues long. CDR3 residues: CASSQEVRGSSYEQYV. The CDR3 DNA reads as TGCGCCAGCAGCCAAGAAGTCCGGGGGAGCTCCTACGAGCAGTACGTC.

This clonotype was counted between two and nine times. The chain links TRBV27 to TRBJ2-7; the match to TRBD2 covers 7 bases. The CDR3 totals 11 residues. V was clipped by 7 bases and J by 8 bases; unmatched bases: 5. Looked up from germline, CDR1 is MNHEY and CDR2 is SMNVEV (reference sequence). CDR3 bases: TGTGCCAGCACCTCAGCGGGGAAGCAGTACTTC. This encodes CASTSAGKQYF.

This clonotype was seen more than once but under ten times. The V call is TRBV29-1, the J call TRBJ2-5; 7 bases are a match to TRBD2. Unmatched junction bases numbered 6, after V lost 7 bases and J lost 4 bases. This CDR3 region has 12 residues. CDR1 and CDR2 from the germline V gene are SQVTM and ANQGSEA. The CDR3 bases are TGCAGCGGGGGGGGGTTAGGAGAGACCCAGTACTTC. Amino acid sequence: CSGGGLGETQYF. The entire variable domain, with the rest obtained from reference TRBV29-1 and TRBJ2-5, is as follows: SAVISQKPSRDICQRGTSLTIQCQVDSQVTMMFWYRQQPGQSLTLIATANQGSEATYESGFVIDKFPISRPNLTFSTLTVSNMSPEDSSIYLCSGGGLGETQYFGPGTRLLVL.

The rearrangement uses TRBV7-9 and TRBJ1-1; unclear D gene. Trimming took off 5 bases at V and 6 bases at J, with 7 bases between the two ends. The CDR3 consists of 11 residues. Germline CDR1 SEHNR, CDR2 FQNEAQ (reference sequence). CDR3 sequence (DNA): TGTGCCAGCAGCCCCGGGTCTGAAGCTTTCTTT. As protein: CASSPGSEAFF. The whole variable domain, remainder taken from reference TRBV7-9 and TRBJ1-1, is DTGVSQNPRHKITKRGQNVTFRCDPISEHNRLYWYRQTLGQGPEFLTYFQNEAQLEKSRLLSDRFSAERPKGSFSTLEIQRTEQGDSAMYLCASSPGSEAFFGQGTRLTVV.

J is TRBJ2-3 and V is TRBV7-6; 7 bases agree with TRBD1. The V segment lost 1 base and the J segment 0 bases; nucleotides outside the gene matches: 7. This CDR3 spans 17 amino acids. Germline values: CDR1 SGHVS, CDR2 FNYEAQ. The CDR3 sequence is CASSLVGGQPSTDTQYF. CDR3 DNA sequence: TGTGCCAGCAGCTTAGTAGGGGGACAGCCTAGCACAGATACGCAGTATTTT.

This clonotype has a single count. The gene calls are TRBV5-1 and TRBJ2-5; the match to TRBD1 covers 9 bases. V trimming: 2 bases; J trimming: 4 bases; junction bases outside the gene matches: 6. Germline V gene lookup returns CDR1 SGHRS and CDR2 YFSETQ. CDR3 length: 15 residues. This CDR3 is CASSFDRGNRETQYF. In nucleotides, the CDR3 is TGCGCCAGCAGCTTCGACAGGGGGAATAGAGAGACCCAGTACTTC.

This clonotype has a handful of counts. J is TRBJ2-7 and V is TRBV7-9, with D hard to call. CDR1 SEHNR and CDR2 FQNEAQ come from the germline V gene (reference sequence). The germline V and J ends were trimmed by 3 bases and 2 bases, with 5 bases remaining between them. The CDR3 is made up of 12 amino acids. Written as DNA, the CDR3 is TGTGCCAGCAGCTTCCGTCCCTACGAGCAGTACTTC. Translation: CASSFRPYEQYF.

This clonotype occurred a few times. This sequence joins TRBV5-4 and TRBJ1-2, with D possibly TRBD1 on 5 matching bases. Trimming took 4 bases from V and 2 from J, leaving 6 bases between them. Germline loops: CDR1 SGHNT, CDR2 YYREEE (reference sequence). This CDR3 region has 12 residues. DNA for the CDR3: TGTGCCAGCAGCCGGGACAACTATGGCTACACCTTC. The encoded protein is CASSRDNYGYTF.

This clonotype came up a few times. The V gene is TRBV7-9, the J gene TRBJ2-2; D is perhaps TRBD1 (5 bases). CDR1 SEHNR and CDR2 FQNEAQ come from the germline V gene (reference sequence). Trimming pared 5 bases from V and 4 bases from J, leaving 14 bases between. This CDR3 has 15 amino acids. CDR3 bases: TGTGCCAGCAGCAGAAGCCTCCAGGGCACCGGGGAGCTGTTTTTT. Translation: CASSRSLQGTGELFF.

This clonotype occurred many times. The chain uses TRBV3-1 and TRBJ2-7, with TRBD1 matching 9 bases. CDR1 is LGHDT, CDR2 YNNKEL, per germline (reference sequence). The CDR3 is 15 amino acids. Unmatched junction bases numbered 6, after V lost 4 bases and J lost 2 bases. CDR3 sequence: CASSRGTGRAYEQYV. CDR3 coding DNA: TGTGCCAGCAGCCGCGGGACAGGGAGGGCCTACGAGCAGTACGTC.

The genes are TRBV5-1 and TRBJ2-2; 11 bases align to TRBD1. Germline CDR1 SGHRS, CDR2 YFSETQ. The junction had 8 bases not matched to a gene; V was cut back by 0 bases and J by 7 bases. The CDR3 consists of 17 residues. The CDR3 loop is CASSLAGTGGRNGELFF. The CDR3 nucleotides read TGCGCCAGCAGCTTGGCCGGGACAGGGGGAAGGAACGGGGAGCTGTTTTTT.

A few counts support this clonotype. The rearrangement uses TRBV11-1 and TRBJ1-1; weak D call: TRBD1 (6 bases). Between the trimmed V and J ends, which lost 7 bases and 5 bases, there was a span of 29 bases. The CDR3 contains 18 residues. Germline V lookup: CDR1 SGHAT, CDR2 FQDESV (reference sequence). CDR3 loop: CASTPPSTGGVGSTEAFF. The DNA of the CDR3 is TGTGCCAGCACACCTCCTTCAACGGGGGGCGTCGGATCTACTGAAGCTTTCTTT.

This chain joins TRBV10-3 and TRBJ2-3, with 7 bases aligning to TRBD1. V was clipped by 0 bases and J by 2 bases; unmatched bases: 8. The germline gives CDR1 ENHRY, CDR2 SYGVKD. The CDR3 totals 17 residues. For the CDR3, the DNA is TGTGCCATCAGTGAGTCGGGAAGGGACAGTTCCACAGATACGCAGTATTTT. Protein product: CAISESGRDSSTDTQYF.

The chain links TRBV28 to TRBJ2-7, with 7 bases lining up with TRBD1. Trimming removed 4 bases from V and 9 bases from J; junction bases left unmatched: 9. This CDR3 spans 13 amino acids. Germline V gives CDR1 MDHEN, CDR2 SYDVKM. CDR3 residues: CASSSTGTVGQYV. The CDR3 DNA is TGTGCCAGCAGTTCCACTGGGACAGTCGGGCAGTACGTC.

The chain carries TRBV6-1 and TRBJ2-7; 11 nucleotides agree with TRBD1. Germline CDR1 reads MNHNS; CDR2 reads SASEGT. Losses at the gene ends were 7 bases for V and 1 base for J; bases not matched to a gene: 6. This CDR3 region has 15 residues. CDR3 sequence reads: CASTPGTGGSYEQYF. CDR3 in DNA: TGTGCCAGCACTCCCGGGACAGGGGGATCCTACGAGCAGTACTTC.

The rearrangement uses TRBV25-1 and TRBJ2-5, with TRBD2 as a possible D gene (6 bases). The CDR3 loop spans 15 amino acids. Germline CDR1 MGHDK, CDR2 SYGVNS. Trimming removed 0 bases from V and 0 bases from J, with 8 bases in between. Here the CDR3 DNA reads TGTGCCAGCAGTGAATATGGGGGGTACCAAGAGACCCAGTACTTC. This translates into CASSEYGGYQETQYF.

A few counts support this clonotype. This chain joins TRBV5-6 and TRBJ1-1; a weak D match, TRBD1 (6 bases). From germline, CDR1 is SGHDT and CDR2 YYEEEE. The CDR3 runs 13 residues. Trimming removed 3 bases from V and 7 bases from J, with 13 bases in between. The CDR3: CASSSLQGGEAFF. The CDR3 DNA follows: TGTGCCAGCAGCTCCCTACAGGGCGGTGAAGCTTTCTTT.

Relative to its sample, this clonotype is medium-sized. The V gene is TRBV20-1, the J gene TRBJ2-2; D remains ambiguous. This CDR3 has 16 amino acids. V lost 0 bases to trimming and J lost 0 bases, with 11 bases between them. Looked up from germline, CDR1 is DFQATT and CDR2 is SNEGSKA (reference sequence). The CDR3 region is CSARDLSRPNTGELFF. The CDR3 DNA reads as TGCAGTGCTAGAGATTTGAGCAGGCCGAACACCGGGGAGCTGTTTTTT.

This clonotype was recorded at least ten times. The rearrangement links TRBV11-2 to TRBJ1-1; D ambiguous. This CDR3 is built from 14 residues. V was trimmed by 3 bases and J by 3 bases, leaving 11 bases between them. CDR1 SGHAT and CDR2 FQNNGV come from the germline V gene. The CDR3 DNA reads as TGTGCCAGCAGCTTGAGAACTGTGGACACTGAAGCTTTCTTT. Translation gives CASSLRTVDTEAFF.

In its sample, this clonotype was seen a few times. The chain uses TRBV29-1 and TRBJ2-3; the D gene is possibly TRBD2 (6 bases). V was cut by 3 bases and J by 5 bases, with 12 bases left in between. The germline V gene encodes CDR1 SQVTM and CDR2 ANQGSEA. The CDR3 length is 13 residues. Here the CDR3 reads CSVETGVVDTQYF. The CDR3 nucleotides are TGCAGCGTTGAGACGGGAGTGGTAGATACGCAGTATTTT.

Regarding this clonotype: Sequence at one end of the junction differs from germline and may be a read error. J is TRBJ1-3 and V is TRBV20-1; tentatively, D is TRBD1 (6 bases). Per the germline V gene, CDR1 is DFQATT and CDR2 is SNEGSKA (reference sequence). The CDR3 length is 13 residues. In DNA form, the CDR3 reads TGCAGTGCGAGAGGAACAGGGCGGAACACCATATATTTT. It is translated as CSARGTGRNTIYF.